What follows describes a single T cell receptor beta chain. The antigen is undetermined. Sequencing used immunoSEQ multiplex PCR; TCRdb keeps in-frame clones, though not all of them. The repertoire has about 82,000 clones, around 95% of them found once; the top ten carry nearly 0.7%. This sample is drawn from a study of cytomegalovirus exposure and HLA in healthy donors. Turning to the study itself: Both the 120 validation repertoires and the 550 to 750 first-cohort repertoires used the same platform, as reported by a later analysis.

The donors formed part of the 120-subject validation cohort, distinct from the roughly 700-subject first cohort. This CDR3 is built from 15 residues. Germline CDR1 and CDR2: MDHEN and SYDVKM. V lost 6 bases and J lost 8, with 20 bases in between. Points from the study as a whole: The dataset shows that most TCR sequences were rare, while some public TCRs occurred in many donors.

This rearrangement joins TRBV28 to TRBJ2-1; D might be TRBD2 (5 bases). The source is a woman between 18 and 29 years old in good health and CMV-seronegative. Material for sequencing was PBMCs. The CDR3 DNA reads as TGTGCCAGCAGACCTCGACTATATGTTGGCGATGAGCAGTTCTTC. Its translation is CASRPRLYVGDEQFF. The full variable domain, its missing parts supplied by reference TRBV28 and TRBJ2-1, is DVKVTQSSRYLVKRTGEKVFLECVQDMDHENMFWYRQDPGLGLRLIYFSYDVKMKEKGDIPEGYSVSREKKERFSLILESASTNQTSMYLCASRPRLYVGDEQFFGPGTRLTVL.